This T cell receptor beta chain comes out of a study of blood T cells in healthy people across ages. A second PCR, run for about 7 to 11 cycles, used a sample-barcoded 5' primer plus a J-beta primer mix. TCRdb reanalysed the 5' RACE reads using MiXCR and keeps one entry per CDR3 protein. Of 1.5 million to 2 million distinct CDR3 sequences in the sample, 39% were seen once. A remark on this clonotype: Its antigen is currently unknown.

Study-wide points: Age brought a roughly linear fall in TCR beta diversity measured per million T cells. Aged donors had fewer naive CD4+ cells and lower diversity than long-lived donors.

Germline V gives CDR1 MNHEY, CDR2 SVGEGT. The CDR3 has 14 residues. V was clipped by 5 bases and J by 4 bases, with 12 bases between them. Total RNA was isolated from each sample in quantities of at least 5 micrograms. The sample taken for sequencing was blood. This clonotype originated in a human donor in good health. The chain recombines TRBV6-2 or TRBV6-3 with TRBJ1-3, with no clear D. Here the CDR3 DNA reads TGTGCCAGCAGTATACCGGACGGAGGAAACACCATATATTTT. As protein: CASSIPDGGNTIYF.